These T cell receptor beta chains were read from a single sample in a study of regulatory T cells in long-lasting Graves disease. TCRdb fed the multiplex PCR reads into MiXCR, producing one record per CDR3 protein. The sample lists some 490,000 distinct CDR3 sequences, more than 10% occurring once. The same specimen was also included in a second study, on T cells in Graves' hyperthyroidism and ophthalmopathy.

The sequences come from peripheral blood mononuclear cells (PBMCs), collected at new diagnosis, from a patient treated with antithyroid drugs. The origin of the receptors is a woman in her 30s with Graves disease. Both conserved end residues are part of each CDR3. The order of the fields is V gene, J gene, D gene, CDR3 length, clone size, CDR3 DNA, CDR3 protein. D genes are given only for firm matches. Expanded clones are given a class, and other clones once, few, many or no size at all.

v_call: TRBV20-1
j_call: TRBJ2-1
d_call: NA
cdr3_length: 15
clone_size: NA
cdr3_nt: TGCAGTGCTAGAGGGGACGACGCCTCCTACAATGAGCAGTTCTTC
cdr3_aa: CSARGDDASYNEQFF

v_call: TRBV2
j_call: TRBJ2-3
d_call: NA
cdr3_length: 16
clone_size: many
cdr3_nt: TGTGCCAGCAGTGAAGGGGGTAGCGGCCTTGGGGATACGCAGTATTTT
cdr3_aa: CASSEGGSGLGDTQYF

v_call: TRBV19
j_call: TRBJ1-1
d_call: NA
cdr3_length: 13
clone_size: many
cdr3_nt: TGTGCCAGTAGTATATACGGCAGTACTGAAGCTTTCTTT
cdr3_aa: CASSIYGSTEAFF

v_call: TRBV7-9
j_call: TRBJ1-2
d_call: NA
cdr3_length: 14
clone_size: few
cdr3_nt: TGTGCCAGCAGCTTAATGGGGGCTGGATATGGCTACACCTTC
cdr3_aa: CASSLMGAGYGYTF

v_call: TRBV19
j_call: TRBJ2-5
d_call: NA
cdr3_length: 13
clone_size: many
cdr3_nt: TGTGCCAGTAGAGGACGGGCGGTAGAGACCCAGTACTTC
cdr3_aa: CASRGRAVETQYF

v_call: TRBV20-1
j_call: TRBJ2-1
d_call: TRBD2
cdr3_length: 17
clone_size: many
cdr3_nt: TGCAGTGCTAAGGTGTCTAGCGGGAGCATCGGATACAATGAGCAGTTCTTC
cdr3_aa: CSAKVSSGSIGYNEQFF

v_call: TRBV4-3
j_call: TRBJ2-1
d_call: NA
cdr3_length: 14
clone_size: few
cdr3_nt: TGCGCCAGCAGCCAAGACGCTAGACTCGATGAGCAGTTCTTC
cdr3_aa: CASSQDARLDEQFF

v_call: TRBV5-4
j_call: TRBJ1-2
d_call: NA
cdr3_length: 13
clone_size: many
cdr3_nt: TGTGCCAGCAGCACCGGGACCCCATTGGGCTACACCTTC
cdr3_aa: CASSTGTPLGYTF

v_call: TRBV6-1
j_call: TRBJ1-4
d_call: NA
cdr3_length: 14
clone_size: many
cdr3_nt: TGTGCCAGCAGTGAAGGCGGGACTTTTGAAAAACTGTTTTTT
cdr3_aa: CASSEGGTFEKLFF

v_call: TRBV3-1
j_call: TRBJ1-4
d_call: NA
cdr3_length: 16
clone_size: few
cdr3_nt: TGTGCCAGCAGCCATGTGACCGGGCCTGGATTTGAAAAACTGTTTTTT
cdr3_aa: CASSHVTGPGFEKLFF

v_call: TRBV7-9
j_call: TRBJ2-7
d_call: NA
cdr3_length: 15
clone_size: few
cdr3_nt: TGTGCCAGCAGCCCGACACGTTCAACTGGTGACGAGCAGTACTTC
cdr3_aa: CASSPTRSTGDEQYF

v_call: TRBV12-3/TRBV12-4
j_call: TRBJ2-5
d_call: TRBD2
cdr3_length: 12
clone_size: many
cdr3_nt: TGTGCCAGCCGTGCTAGCGGCGAGACCCAGTACTTC
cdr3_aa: CASRASGETQYF

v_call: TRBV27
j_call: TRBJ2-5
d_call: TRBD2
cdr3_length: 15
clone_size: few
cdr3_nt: TGTGCCAGCAGTTTATCCCCGCGGGAGAGGGAGACCCAGTACTTC
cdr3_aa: CASSLSPRERETQYF

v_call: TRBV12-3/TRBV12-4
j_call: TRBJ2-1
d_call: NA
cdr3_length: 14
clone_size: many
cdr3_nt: TGTGCCAGCAGTTTGGCTAGCTTATACAATGAGCAGTTCTTC
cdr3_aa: CASSLASLYNEQFF

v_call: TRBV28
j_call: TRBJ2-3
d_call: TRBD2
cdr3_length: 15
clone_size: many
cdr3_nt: TGTGCCAGCAGTCAAGGGACTAGGAGCACAGATACGCAGTATTTT
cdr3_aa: CASSQGTRSTDTQYF

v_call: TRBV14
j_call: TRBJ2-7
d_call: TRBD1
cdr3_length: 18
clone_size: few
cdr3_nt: TGTGCCAGCAGCCCAAAATACTATGTCCGGGACAGCCTCTACGAGCAGTACTTC
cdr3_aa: CASSPKYYVRDSLYEQYF

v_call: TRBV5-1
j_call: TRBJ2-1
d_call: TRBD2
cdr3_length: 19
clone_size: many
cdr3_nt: TGCGCCAGCAGCTTGAGATTCGCGGGAGGGTTGGTAGGGCTCAATGAGCAGTTCTTC
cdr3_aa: CASSLRFAGGLVGLNEQFF

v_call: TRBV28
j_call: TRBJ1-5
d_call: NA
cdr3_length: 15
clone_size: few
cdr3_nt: TGTGCCAGCAGTTTCTCGCCGAATAGCAATCAGCCCCAGCATTTT
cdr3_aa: CASSFSPNSNQPQHF

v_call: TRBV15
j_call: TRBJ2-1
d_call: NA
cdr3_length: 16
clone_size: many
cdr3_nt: TGTGCCACCAGCAGAGATTGGCCTAGCGCGGTCAATGAGCAGTTCTTC
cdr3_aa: CATSRDWPSAVNEQFF

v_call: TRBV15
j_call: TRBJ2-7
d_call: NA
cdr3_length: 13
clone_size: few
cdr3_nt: TGTGCCACCAGCAGAGGTCTCGTCTACGAGCAGTACTTC
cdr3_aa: CATSRGLVYEQYF

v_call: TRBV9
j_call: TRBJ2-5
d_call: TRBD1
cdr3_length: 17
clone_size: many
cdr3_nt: TGTGCCAGCAGCGCAGAATTCGACAGGGGGTTTGGAGAGACCCAGTACTTC
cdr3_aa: CASSAEFDRGFGETQYF

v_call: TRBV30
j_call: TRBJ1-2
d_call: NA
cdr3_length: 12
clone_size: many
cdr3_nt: TGTGCCTGGAGTTGGACCGAGAATGGCTACACCTTC
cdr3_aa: CAWSWTENGYTF

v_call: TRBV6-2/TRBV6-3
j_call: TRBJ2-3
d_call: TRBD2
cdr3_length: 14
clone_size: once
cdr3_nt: TGTGCCAGCCGGTCGGGGAGGGACACAGATACGCAGTATTTT
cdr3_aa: CASRSGRDTDTQYF

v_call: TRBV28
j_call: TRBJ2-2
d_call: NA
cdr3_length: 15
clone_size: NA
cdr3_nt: TGTGCCAGCAGTTTCGCCCGGGAGCACACCGGGGAGCTGTTTTTT
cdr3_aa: CASSFAREHTGELFF

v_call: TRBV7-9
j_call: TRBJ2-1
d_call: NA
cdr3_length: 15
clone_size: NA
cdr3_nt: TGTGCCAGCAGCCCCGGGTTAGCGGCGGGCAATGAGCAGTTCTTC
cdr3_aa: CASSPGLAAGNEQFF

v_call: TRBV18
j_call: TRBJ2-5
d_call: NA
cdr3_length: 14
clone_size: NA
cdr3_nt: TGTGCCAGCTCATGGAGGGGGCAGCAAGAGACCCAGTACTTC
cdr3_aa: CASSWRGQQETQYF

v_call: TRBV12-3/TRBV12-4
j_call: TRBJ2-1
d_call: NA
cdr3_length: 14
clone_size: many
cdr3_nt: TGTGCCAGCAGTTTACCCCCAGGGTTGGATGAGCAGTTCTTC
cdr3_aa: CASSLPPGLDEQFF

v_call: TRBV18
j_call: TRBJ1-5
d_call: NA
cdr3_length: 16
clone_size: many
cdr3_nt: TGTGCCAGCTCACCTAACGCCCTGATGAGCAATCAGCCCCAGCATTTT
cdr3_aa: CASSPNALMSNQPQHF

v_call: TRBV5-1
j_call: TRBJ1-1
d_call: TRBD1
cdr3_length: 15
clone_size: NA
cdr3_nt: TGCGCCAGCAGCCAAGTGCAGGGGGGGAACCGGGAAGCTTTCTTT
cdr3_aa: CASSQVQGGNREAFF

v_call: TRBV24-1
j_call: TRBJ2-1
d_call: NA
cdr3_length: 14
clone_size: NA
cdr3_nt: TGTGCCACCAGTGACCCTCCGGCAGGCAATGAGCAGTTCTTC
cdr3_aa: CATSDPPAGNEQFF

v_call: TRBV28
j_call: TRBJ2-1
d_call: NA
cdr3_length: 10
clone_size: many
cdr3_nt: TGTGCCAGCACAGGCAATGAGCAGTTCTTC
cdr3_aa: CASTGNEQFF